These T cell receptor beta chains were read from a single sample in a study of beta chain features in type 1 diabetes. Some clones are missing from TCRdb's copy, which holds only in-frame ones; the method was immunoSEQ multiplex PCR. The sample contains about 180,000 clones, approximately 8.4% of which appear only once. The sample taken for sequencing was central memory CD4+ T cells from blood. These receptors all come from a man between 18 and 29 years old with type 1 diabetes. Each CDR3 is given with its conserved first and last residue.

TRBJ2-7	TRBV25-1	CASTGQNYEQYF
TRBJ1-6	TRBV6-6	CASSWGQGGSPLHF
TRBJ2-1	TRBV18	CASSPPASLTNEQFF
TRBJ2-4	TRBV5-5	CASSLKQNIQYF
TRBJ2-3	TRBV4-3	CASSQEARDRLEADTQYF
TRBJ1-1	TRBV6-1	CASILQMNTEAFF
TRBJ1-1	TRBV4-2	CASSQGRTEAFF
TRBJ1-5	TRBV5-4	CASSSAGGNQPQHF
TRBJ2-3	TRBV30	CAWAHWGGSSDTQYF
TRBJ2-1	TRBV29-1	CSVDKQGAIFEYNEQFF
TRBJ2-2	TRBV29-1	CGGGGNTGELFF
TRBJ2-1	TRBV9	CASSSRGSYSYNEQFF
TRBJ2-1	TRBV5-1	CASSLRTSGSIDEQFF
TRBJ1-3	TRBV30	CAWSLINTIYF
TRBJ1-6	TRBV5-1	CASSLVGGRTPLHF
TRBJ1-2	TRBV7-9	CASSFFYGTGLDYGYTF
TRBJ2-1	TRBV6-6	CASKERHEQFF